These T cell receptor beta chains were read from a single sample in a study of CD8+CD57+ T cells in acquired aplastic anemia. TCRdb redid the calling of the reads with MiXCR, one entry per CDR3 protein. The sample records about 220,000 distinct CDR3 sequences, 34% being singletons. Sequencing was done on a sample of sorted CD4+, CD8+, or CD8+CD57+ T cells (not recorded which) from PBMCs. The origin of the receptors is a human donor in good health, serving as a control. Both conserved end residues are part of each CDR3. The D gene is left open where the match is weak. Some rows mark clone size as missing; the rest say once, few, many or name a class of expanded clone.

size: many
V: TRBV11-1
J: TRBJ1-2
D: .
CDR3: CASSLKRSGAGYGYTF
DNA: TGTGCCAGCAGCTTAAAGCGGTCAGGGGCCGGCTATGGCTACACCTTC

size: .
V: TRBV29-1
J: TRBJ1-2
D: .
CDR3: CSVDLTDIYGYTF
DNA: TGCAGCGTTGATTTGACGGACATCTATGGCTACACCTTC

size: many
V: TRBV2
J: TRBJ1-1
D: TRBD1
CDR3: CASRVTGRTEAFF
DNA: TGTGCCAGCAGGGTGACAGGGAGGACTGAAGCTTTCTTT

size: many
V: TRBV3-1
J: TRBJ1-6
D: TRBD1
CDR3: CASSQGDRARNSPLHF
DNA: TGTGCCAGCAGCCAAGGGGACAGGGCTAGGAATTCACCCCTCCACTTT

size: many
V: TRBV2
J: TRBJ2-7
D: .
CDR3: CASSEDGGYEQYF
DNA: TGTGCCAGCAGTGAGGACGGAGGCTACGAGCAGTACTTC

size: many
V: TRBV5-1
J: TRBJ2-7
D: TRBD1
CDR3: CASSLRQGAYEQYF
DNA: TGCGCCAGCAGCTTGCGACAGGGGGCTTACGAGCAGTACTTC

size: few
V: TRBV2
J: TRBJ1-1
D: TRBD1
CDR3: CASSEDRDQSEAFF
DNA: TGTGCCAGCAGTGAGGACAGGGATCAGTCTGAAGCTTTCTTT

size: many
V: TRBV6-5
J: TRBJ2-7
D: TRBD1
CDR3: CASSYFSAGGYEQYF
DNA: TGTGCCAGCAGTTACTTTAGTGCAGGGGGTTACGAGCAGTACTTC

size: many
V: TRBV10-3
J: TRBJ2-7
D: .
CDR3: CAIQQDSYYEQYF
DNA: TGTGCCATCCAACAAGACAGTTACTACGAGCAGTACTTC

size: few
V: TRBV2
J: TRBJ1-1
D: .
CDR3: CASTQGNTEAFF
DNA: TGTGCCAGTACTCAAGGGAACACTGAAGCTTTCTTT

size: .
V: TRBV20-1
J: TRBJ1-6
D: .
CDR3: CSASWEGNSPLHF
DNA: TGCAGTGCTAGTTGGGAGGGCAATTCACCCCTCCACTTT

size: many
V: TRBV11-2
J: TRBJ2-6
D: .
CDR3: CASSSRGDSRSAGANVLTF
DNA: TGTGCCAGCAGCTCGAGGGGGGACAGCCGAAGTGCAGGGGCCAACGTCCTGACTTTC

size: many
V: TRBV7-8
J: TRBJ2-1
D: .
CDR3: CASSLAWRGSHNEQFF
DNA: TGTGCCAGCAGCTTAGCCTGGCGAGGGTCCCACAATGAGCAGTTCTTC

size: many
V: TRBV20-1
J: TRBJ1-1
D: .
CDR3: CSAKTGENTEAFF
DNA: TGCAGTGCCAAGACAGGTGAGAACACTGAAGCTTTCTTT

size: .
V: TRBV20-1
J: TRBJ1-2
D: .
CDR3: CSASQVYGYTF
DNA: TGCAGTGCTAGTCAGGTCTATGGCTACACCTTC

size: many
V: TRBV7-9
J: TRBJ1-1
D: .
CDR3: CASSLVDLKRKDTEAFF
DNA: TGTGCCAGCAGCTTAGTGGACCTAAAAAGAAAAGACACTGAAGCTTTCTTT

size: many
V: TRBV6-6
J: TRBJ1-1
D: .
CDR3: CASSYLPSGTEAFF
DNA: TGTGCCAGCAGTTACTTGCCATCCGGCACTGAAGCTTTCTTT

size: .
V: TRBV5-1
J: TRBJ1-6
D: .
CDR3: CVSSLDGNSPLHF
DNA: TGCGTCAGCAGCTTGGACGGTAATTCACCCCTCCACTTT

size: many
V: TRBV19
J: TRBJ2-3
D: .
CDR3: CASSRRQGTDTQYF
DNA: TGTGCCAGTAGTAGACGGCAGGGCACAGATACGCAGTATTTT

size: .
V: TRBV12-5
J: TRBJ2-5
D: TRBD2
CDR3: CASGLVQDGRAREETQYF
DNA: TGTGCTAGTGGTTTGGTACAAGACGGGAGGGCCAGGGAAGAGACCCAGTACTTC

size: .
V: TRBV2
J: TRBJ2-3
D: .
CDR3: CASSLWAAPDTQYF
DNA: TGTGCCAGCAGCTTGTGGGCAGCCCCAGATACGCAGTATTTT

size: many
V: TRBV20-1
J: TRBJ1-5
D: TRBD1
CDR3: CSARDNWTGNQPQHF
DNA: TGCAGTGCTAGAGATAATTGGACAGGGAATCAGCCCCAGCATTTT

size: few
V: TRBV9
J: TRBJ1-2
D: .
CDR3: CASSQLFGALLTF
DNA: TGTGCCAGCAGCCAACTTTTTGGCGCCCTCCTCACCTTC

size: once
V: TRBV30
J: TRBJ1-6
D: .
CDR3: CAWSEDNRYNSPLHF
DNA: TGTGCCTGGAGTGAGGATAACCGTTATAATTCACCCCTCCACTTT

size: .
V: TRBV19
J: TRBJ2-2
D: TRBD1
CDR3: CASSIAPGTVNTGELFF
DNA: TGTGCCAGTAGTATAGCTCCTGGGACAGTTAACACCGGGGAGCTGTTTTTT

size: many
V: TRBV15
J: TRBJ1-5
D: .
CDR3: CATSRARVDSPWPQHF
DNA: TGTGCCACCAGCAGAGCCCGAGTCGACAGCCCGTGGCCCCAGCATTTT

size: .
V: TRBV7-9
J: TRBJ1-1
D: .
CDR3: CASSLDVIEAFF
DNA: TGTGCCAGCAGCTTAGATGTCATTGAAGCTTTCTTT

size: .
V: TRBV2
J: TRBJ2-5
D: TRBD2
CDR3: CASSSSGGGQYF
DNA: TGTGCCAGCTCCTCTAGCGGGGGTGGCCAGTACTTC

size: few
V: TRBV20-1
J: TRBJ2-3
D: .
CDR3: CSARGPLEATDTQYF
DNA: TGCAGTGCTAGAGGGCCTTTAGAGGCAACAGATACGCAGTATTTT

size: many
V: TRBV13
J: TRBJ2-3
D: .
CDR3: CASSPTPFTDTQYF
DNA: TGTGCCAGCAGCCCGACCCCTTTTACCGATACGCAGTATTTT

size: .
V: TRBV6-1
J: TRBJ1-1
D: .
CDR3: CASSEPGMNTEAFF
DNA: TGTGCCAGCAGTGAGCCAGGCATGAACACTGAAGCTTTCTTT

size: .
V: TRBV7-2
J: TRBJ2-7
D: TRBD1
CDR3: CASSQGGQGAYEQYF
DNA: TGCGCCAGCAGCCAAGGGGGACAGGGGGCTTACGAGCAGTACTTC

size: many
V: TRBV15
J: TRBJ2-3
D: TRBD2
CDR3: CATSRGSSGGTDTQYF
DNA: TGTGCCACCAGCAGAGGTAGTAGCGGGGGCACAGATACGCAGTATTTT

size: many
V: TRBV2
J: TRBJ2-7
D: TRBD1
CDR3: CASKRDRTSYEQYF
DNA: TGTGCCAGCAAACGGGACAGAACCTCCTACGAGCAGTACTTC

size: .
V: TRBV2
J: TRBJ2-3
D: TRBD1
CDR3: CASPRDRGMNTQYF
DNA: TGTGCCAGTCCCCGGGACAGGGGTATGAATACGCAGTATTTT

size: .
V: TRBV7-9
J: TRBJ1-1
D: .
CDR3: CPSSQRWESAEAFF
DNA: TGTCCCAGCAGCCAACGGTGGGAGAGCGCTGAAGCTTTCTTT

size: .
V: TRBV4-1
J: TRBJ2-3
D: .
CDR3: CASSQVGQRVGGDTQYF
DNA: TGCGCCAGCAGCCAAGTCGGACAGCGGGTTGGTGGAGATACGCAGTATTTT

size: .
V: TRBV4-2
J: TRBJ1-4
D: TRBD1
CDR3: CASSEGGPIATNERLFF
DNA: TGTGCCAGCAGCGAAGGGGGCCCGATCGCAACTAATGAAAGACTGTTTTTT

size: many
V: TRBV19
J: TRBJ2-2
D: .
CDR3: CASSIGIRGRGDTGELFF
DNA: TGTGCCAGTAGTATAGGAATCAGGGGTCGAGGTGACACCGGGGAGCTGTTTTTT

size: many
V: TRBV20-1
J: TRBJ2-6
D: .
CDR3: CSARATGSGANVLTF
DNA: TGCAGTGCTAGAGCCACGGGCTCTGGGGCCAACGTCCTGACTTTC

size: many
V: TRBV19
J: TRBJ2-7
D: TRBD1
CDR3: CASRGQAYSYEQYF
DNA: TGTGCCAGTAGAGGACAGGCCTACTCCTACGAGCAGTACTTC

size: many
V: TRBV11-2
J: TRBJ2-3
D: .
CDR3: CASSLQGRSQAEQYF
DNA: TGTGCCAGCAGCTTACAGGGTCGGTCCCAAGCAGAGCAGTATTTT

size: .
V: TRBV30
J: TRBJ1-1
D: TRBD1
CDR3: CAWDREKYTEAFF
DNA: TGTGCCTGGGACAGGGAGAAATACACTGAAGCTTTCTTT

size: .
V: TRBV9
J: TRBJ2-7
D: .
CDR3: CASSVEPLPHTGHEQYF
DNA: TGTGCCAGCAGCGTAGAACCCCTCCCCCACACAGGGCACGAGCAGTACTTC

size: .
V: TRBV7-9
J: TRBJ2-1
D: .
CDR3: CATSSRPPNEQFF
DNA: TGTGCAACAAGCTCCCGACCCCCCAATGAGCAGTTCTTC

size: .
V: TRBV12-3/TRBV12-4
J: TRBJ2-7
D: TRBD2
CDR3: CASSLAFYPGLLISYEQYF
DNA: TGTGCCAGCAGTTTAGCGTTTTATCCGGGACTATTAATCTCCTACGAGCAGTACTTC